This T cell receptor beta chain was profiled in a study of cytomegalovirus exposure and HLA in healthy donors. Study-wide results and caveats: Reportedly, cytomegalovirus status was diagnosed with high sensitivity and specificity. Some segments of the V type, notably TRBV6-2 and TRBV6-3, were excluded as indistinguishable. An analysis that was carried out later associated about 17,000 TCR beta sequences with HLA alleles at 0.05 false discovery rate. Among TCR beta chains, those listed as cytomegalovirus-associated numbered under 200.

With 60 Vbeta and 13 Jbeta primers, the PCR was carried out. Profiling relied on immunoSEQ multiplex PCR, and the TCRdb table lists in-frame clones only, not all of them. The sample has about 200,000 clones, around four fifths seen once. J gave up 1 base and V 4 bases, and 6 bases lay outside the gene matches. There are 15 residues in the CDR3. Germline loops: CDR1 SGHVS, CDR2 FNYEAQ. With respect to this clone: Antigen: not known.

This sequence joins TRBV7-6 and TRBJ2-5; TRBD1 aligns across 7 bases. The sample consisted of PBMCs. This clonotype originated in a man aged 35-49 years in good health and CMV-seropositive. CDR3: CASSSTGIVQETQYF. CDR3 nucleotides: TGTGCCAGCAGCTCGACAGGGATAGTCCAAGAGACCCAGTACTTC.